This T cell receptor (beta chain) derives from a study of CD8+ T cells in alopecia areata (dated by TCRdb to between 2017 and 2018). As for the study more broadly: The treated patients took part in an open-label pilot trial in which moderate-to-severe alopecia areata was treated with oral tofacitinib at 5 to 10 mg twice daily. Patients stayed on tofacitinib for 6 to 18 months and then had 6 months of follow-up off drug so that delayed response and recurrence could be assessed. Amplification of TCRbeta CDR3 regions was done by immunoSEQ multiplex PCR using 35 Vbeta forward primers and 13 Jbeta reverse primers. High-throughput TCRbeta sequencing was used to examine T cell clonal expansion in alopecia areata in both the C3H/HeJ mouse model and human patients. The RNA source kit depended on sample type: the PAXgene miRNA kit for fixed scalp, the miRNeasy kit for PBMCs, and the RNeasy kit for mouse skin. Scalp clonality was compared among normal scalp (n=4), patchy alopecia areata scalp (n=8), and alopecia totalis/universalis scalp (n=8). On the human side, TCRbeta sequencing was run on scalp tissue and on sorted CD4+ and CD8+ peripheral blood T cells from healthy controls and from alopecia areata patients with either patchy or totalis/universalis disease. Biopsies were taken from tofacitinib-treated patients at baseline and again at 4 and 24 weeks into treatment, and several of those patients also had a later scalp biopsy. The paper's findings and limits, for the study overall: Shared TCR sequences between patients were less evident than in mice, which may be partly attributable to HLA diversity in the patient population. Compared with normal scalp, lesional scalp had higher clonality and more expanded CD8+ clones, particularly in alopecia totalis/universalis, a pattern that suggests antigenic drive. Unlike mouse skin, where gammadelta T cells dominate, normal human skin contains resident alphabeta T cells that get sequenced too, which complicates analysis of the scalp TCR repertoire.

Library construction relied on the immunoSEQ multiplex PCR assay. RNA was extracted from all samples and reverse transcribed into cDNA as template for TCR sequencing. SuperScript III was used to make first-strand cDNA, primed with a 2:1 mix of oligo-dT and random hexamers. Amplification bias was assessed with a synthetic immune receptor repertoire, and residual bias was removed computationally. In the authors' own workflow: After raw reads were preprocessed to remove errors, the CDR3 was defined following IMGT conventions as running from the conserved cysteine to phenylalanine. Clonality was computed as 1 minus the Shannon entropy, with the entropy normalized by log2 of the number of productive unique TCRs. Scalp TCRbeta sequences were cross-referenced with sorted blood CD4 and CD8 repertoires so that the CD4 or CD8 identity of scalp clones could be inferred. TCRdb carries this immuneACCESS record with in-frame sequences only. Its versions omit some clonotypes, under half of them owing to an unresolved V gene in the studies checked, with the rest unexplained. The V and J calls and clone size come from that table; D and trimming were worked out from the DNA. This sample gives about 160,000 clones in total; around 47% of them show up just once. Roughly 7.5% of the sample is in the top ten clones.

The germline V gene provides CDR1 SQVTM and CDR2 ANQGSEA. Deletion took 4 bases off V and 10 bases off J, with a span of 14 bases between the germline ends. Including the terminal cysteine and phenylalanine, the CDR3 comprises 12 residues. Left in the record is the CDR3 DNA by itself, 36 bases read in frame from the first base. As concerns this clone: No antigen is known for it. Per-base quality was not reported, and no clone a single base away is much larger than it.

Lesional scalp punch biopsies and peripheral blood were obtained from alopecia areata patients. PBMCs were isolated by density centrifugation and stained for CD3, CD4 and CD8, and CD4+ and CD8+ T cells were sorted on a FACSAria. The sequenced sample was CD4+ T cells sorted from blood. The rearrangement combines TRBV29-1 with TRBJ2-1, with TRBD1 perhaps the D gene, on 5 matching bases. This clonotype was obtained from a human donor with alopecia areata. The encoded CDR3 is CSVGGRVAEQFF. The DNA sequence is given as TGCAGCGTTGGGGGCAGGGTTGCCGAGCAGTTCTTC.